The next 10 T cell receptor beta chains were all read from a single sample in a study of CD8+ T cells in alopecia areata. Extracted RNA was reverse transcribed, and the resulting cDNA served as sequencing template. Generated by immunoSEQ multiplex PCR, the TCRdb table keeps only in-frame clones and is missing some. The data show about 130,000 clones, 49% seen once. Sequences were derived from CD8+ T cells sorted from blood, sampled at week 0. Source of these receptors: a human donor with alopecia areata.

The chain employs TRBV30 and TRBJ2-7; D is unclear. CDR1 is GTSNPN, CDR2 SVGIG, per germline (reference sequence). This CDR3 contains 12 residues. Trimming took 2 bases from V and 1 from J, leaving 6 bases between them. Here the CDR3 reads CAWSWISYEQYF. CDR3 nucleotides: TGTGCCTGGAGTTGGATATCCTACGAGCAGTACTTC.

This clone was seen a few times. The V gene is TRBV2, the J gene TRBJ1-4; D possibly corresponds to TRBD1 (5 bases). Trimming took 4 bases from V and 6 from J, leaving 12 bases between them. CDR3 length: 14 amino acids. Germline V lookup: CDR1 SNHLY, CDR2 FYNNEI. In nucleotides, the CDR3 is TGTGCCAGCAGTGGACAGAGGGTCGATGAAAAACTGTTTTTT. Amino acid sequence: CASSGQRVDEKLFF.

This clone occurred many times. The CDR3 bases are TGTGCCAGCAGCTTAGGGTTGACAGGGGAGCAGCCCCAGCATTTT. This translates into CASSLGLTGEQPQHF. The chain couples TRBV7-9 to TRBJ1-5; the match to TRBD1 covers 8 bases. Germline V lookup: CDR1 SEHNR, CDR2 FQNEAQ (reference sequence). The V gene end was trimmed by 1 base and the J gene end by 7 bases; junction bases not matched to a gene: 6. This CDR3 is built from 15 residues.

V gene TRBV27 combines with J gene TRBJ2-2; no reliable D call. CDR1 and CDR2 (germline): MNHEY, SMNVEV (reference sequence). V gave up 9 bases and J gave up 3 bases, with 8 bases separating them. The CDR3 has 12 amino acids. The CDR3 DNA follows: TGTGCCAGTTGGGTGCACACCGGGGAGCTGTTTTTT. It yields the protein CASWVHTGELFF.

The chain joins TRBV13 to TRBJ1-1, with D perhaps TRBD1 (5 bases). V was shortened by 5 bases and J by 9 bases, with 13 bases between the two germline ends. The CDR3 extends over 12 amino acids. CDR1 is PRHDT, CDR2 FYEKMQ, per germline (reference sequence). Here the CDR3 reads CASSTPGLKAFF. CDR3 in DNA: TGTGCCAGCAGCACCCCGGGGCTGAAAGCTTTCTTT.

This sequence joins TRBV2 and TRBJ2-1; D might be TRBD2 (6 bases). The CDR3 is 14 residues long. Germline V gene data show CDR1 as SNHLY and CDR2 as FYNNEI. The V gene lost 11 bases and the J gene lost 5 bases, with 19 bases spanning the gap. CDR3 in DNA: TGTGCCCAACTCGCGGGACGCGCACACAATGAGCAGTTCTTC. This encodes CAQLAGRAHNEQFF.

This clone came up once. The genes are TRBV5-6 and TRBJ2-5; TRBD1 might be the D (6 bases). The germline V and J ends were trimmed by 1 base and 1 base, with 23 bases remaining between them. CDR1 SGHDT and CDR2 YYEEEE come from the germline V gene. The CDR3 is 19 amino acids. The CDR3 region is CASSLNIGRQAMSQETQYF. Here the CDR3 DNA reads TGTGCCAGCAGCTTGAATATAGGGAGACAGGCAATGTCCCAAGAGACCCAGTACTTC.

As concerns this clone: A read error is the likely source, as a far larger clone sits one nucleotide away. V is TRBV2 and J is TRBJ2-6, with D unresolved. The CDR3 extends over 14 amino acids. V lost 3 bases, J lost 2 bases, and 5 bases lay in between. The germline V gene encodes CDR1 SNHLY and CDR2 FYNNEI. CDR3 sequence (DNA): TGTGCCAGCAGTGAGTGGGCTGGGGCCAACGTCCTGACTTTC. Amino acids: CASSEWAGANVLTF. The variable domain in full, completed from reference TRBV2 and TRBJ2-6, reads EPEVTQTPSHQVTQMGQEVILRCVPISNHLYFYWYRQILGQKVEFLVSFYNNEISEKSEIFDDQFSVERPDGSNFTLKIRSTKLEDSAMYFCASSEWAGANVLTFGAGSRLTVL.

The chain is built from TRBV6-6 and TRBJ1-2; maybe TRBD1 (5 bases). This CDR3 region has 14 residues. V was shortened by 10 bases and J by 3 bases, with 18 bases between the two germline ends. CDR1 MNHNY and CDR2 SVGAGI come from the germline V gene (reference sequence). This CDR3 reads CANRKTELDYGYTF. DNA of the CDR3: TGTGCCAACAGAAAGACAGAGCTTGACTATGGCTACACCTTC.

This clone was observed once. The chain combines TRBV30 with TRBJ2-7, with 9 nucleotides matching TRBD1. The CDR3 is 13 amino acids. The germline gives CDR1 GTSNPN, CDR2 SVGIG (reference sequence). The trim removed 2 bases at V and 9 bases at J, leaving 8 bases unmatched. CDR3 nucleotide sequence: TGTGCCTGGAGTCAGGGACAGGGCGGGTGGCAGTACTTC. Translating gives CAWSQGQGGWQYF.